This paragraph reports one T cell receptor (beta chain). The antigen is undetermined. The sample is drawn from a study of STAT3 mutations in large granular lymphocyte leukemia. Study-wide findings and caveats: Every T-LGLL patient had at least one immunodominant TCRbeta clonotype.

The CDR3 has 15 amino acids. Germline CDR1 reads SGHTA; CDR2 reads FQGNSA. Germline trimming cut 2 bases from V and 8 bases from J; bases unmatched to any gene: 5. The protocol was immunoSEQ multiplex PCR, while the TCRdb copy is restricted to in-frame clones and leaves out a portion. The sample shows under 15,000 clones, around 85% of them seen only once. The chain uses TRBV7-2 and TRBJ2-1; TRBD2 agrees at 11 bases. The sequenced sample consisted of peripheral blood mononuclear cells. This TCR derives from a man in his 60s with T-cell large granular lymphocyte leukemia. Some clones in this sample may be carry-over from other donors' samples. The CDR3 nucleotides read TGTGCCAGCAGCTTACAACTAGCGGGAGACGATGAGCAGTTCTTC. Translating gives CASSLQLAGDDEQFF.